These 8 T cell receptor beta chains share one sample of origin, sequenced in a study of blood T cell repertoires in COVID-19. The method was immunoSEQ multiplex PCR; TCRdb's version includes in-frame clones alone and lacks a portion of them. Of about 250,000 clones in the sample, 85% were seen once. The sample consisted of peripheral blood. These receptors were taken from a woman aged 60 to 75 with active or convalescent COVID-19.

The chain couples TRBV15 to TRBJ2-5; 8 positions agree with TRBD1. V lost 4 bases to trimming and J lost 2 bases; unmatched junction nucleotides: 9. Germline CDR1 is LNHNV and CDR2 is YYDKDF (reference sequence). CDR3 length: 16 amino acids. CDR3 in amino acids: CATSTDRAQYQETQYF. For the CDR3, the DNA is TGTGCCACCAGCACGGACAGGGCCCAATATCAAGAGACCCAGTACTTC.

V gene TRBV2 combines with J gene TRBJ1-1; D remains ambiguous. Per the germline V gene, CDR1 is SNHLY and CDR2 is FYNNEI. Trimming stripped 6 bases from V and 1 base from J, with 12 bases between. The CDR3 length is 14 residues. The CDR3, as DNA: TGTGCCAGCAGGAGAGACGGGGAGAACACTGAAGCTTTCTTT. This encodes CASRRDGENTEAFF.

The rearrangement joins TRBV11-2 to TRBJ2-1; D is perhaps TRBD1 (6 bases). The CDR3 totals 15 residues. The germline V gene encodes CDR1 SGHAT and CDR2 FQNNGV. Trimming removed 5 bases from V and 4 bases from J, with 15 bases in between. DNA for the CDR3: TGTGCCAGCAGCCCCTTCAGGGGACCATACAATGAGCAGTTCTTC. The encoded protein is CASSPFRGPYNEQFF.

This chain joins TRBV5-1 and TRBJ2-1; TRBD2 aligns across 12 bases. CDR3 size: 16 residues. Germline CDR1 reads SGHRS; CDR2 reads YFSETQ. The ends lost 4 bases at V and 5 bases at J; junction bases unmatched: 7. CDR3 coding DNA: TGCGCCAGCAGCACATACCTAGCGGGAGGGGACAATGAGCAGTTCTTC. This gives the protein CASSTYLAGGDNEQFF.

This clone was counted only a few times. The chain is built from TRBV11-3 and TRBJ2-7; no definite D call. Trimming cost V 1 base and J 0 bases, with 7 bases left between them. CDR1 SGHNT and CDR2 YENEEA come from the germline V gene. There are 14 residues in the CDR3. The CDR3 nucleotides read TGTGCCAGCAGCTTAGCTAGGCCCTCCTACGAGCAGTACTTC. Amino acids: CASSLARPSYEQYF.

The chain combines TRBV19 with TRBJ2-2, with D unclear. V was cut by 2 bases and J by 0 bases, with 10 bases left in between. CDR1 is LNHDA and CDR2 is SQIVND in the germline V gene (reference sequence). This CDR3 is 16 amino acids long. The CDR3 here is CASSILGSSNTGELFF. The CDR3 DNA is TGTGCCAGTAGTATACTTGGCAGTTCGAACACCGGGGAGCTGTTTTTT.

This clone showed up just once. This sequence joins TRBV7-8 and TRBJ1-1; 8 bases agree with TRBD1. Trimming took 4 bases from V and 0 from J; bases not matched to a gene: 4. Germline V CDR1 and CDR2: SGHVS, FQNEAQ. The CDR3 consists of 15 residues. Written as DNA, the CDR3 is TGTGCCAGCAGCTCTCAACAGGGGGTGAACACTGAAGCTTTCTTT. Translating gives CASSSQQGVNTEAFF.

Many counts were recorded for this clone. V usage is TRBV14 and J usage is TRBJ2-1; 7 bases match TRBD2. CDR3 length: 16 amino acids. The ends lost 0 bases at V and 5 bases at J; junction bases unmatched: 7. Germline CDR1 reads SGHDN; CDR2 reads FVKESK. CDR3: CASSQDSRLAHNEQFF. DNA for the CDR3: TGTGCCAGCAGCCAAGATTCTCGACTAGCCCACAATGAGCAGTTCTTC.